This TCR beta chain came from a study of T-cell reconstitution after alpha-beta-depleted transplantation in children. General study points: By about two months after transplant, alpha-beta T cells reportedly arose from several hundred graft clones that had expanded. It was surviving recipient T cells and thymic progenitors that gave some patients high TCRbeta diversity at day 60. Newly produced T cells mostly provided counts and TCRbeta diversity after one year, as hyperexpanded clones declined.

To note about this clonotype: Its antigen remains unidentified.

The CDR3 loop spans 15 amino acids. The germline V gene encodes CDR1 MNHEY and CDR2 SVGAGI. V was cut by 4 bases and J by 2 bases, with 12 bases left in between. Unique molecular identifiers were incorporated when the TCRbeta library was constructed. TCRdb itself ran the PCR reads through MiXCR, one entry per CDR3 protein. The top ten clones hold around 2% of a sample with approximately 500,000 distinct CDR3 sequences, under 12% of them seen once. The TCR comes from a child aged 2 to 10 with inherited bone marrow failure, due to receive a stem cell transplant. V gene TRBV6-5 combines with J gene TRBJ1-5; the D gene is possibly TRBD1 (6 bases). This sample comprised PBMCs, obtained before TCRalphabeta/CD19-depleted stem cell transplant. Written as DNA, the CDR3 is TGTGCCAGCAGTTTCGGACAGTACGGCAATCAGCCCCAGCATTTT. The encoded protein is CASSFGQYGNQPQHF.